These T cell receptor beta chains were read from a single sample in a study of blood T cell repertoires in COVID-19. TCRdb's table, derived via immunoSEQ multiplex PCR, lists solely in-frame clones and lacks some. Of 310,000 or so clones detected, 91% appear once; the ten largest clones hold around 2%. Sequences were obtained from peripheral blood. These receptors originate from a woman between 25 and 40 years old with COVID-19, enrolled during active disease. Each CDR3 is given with its conserved first and last residue. The order of the fields is clone size, J gene, D gene, V gene, CDR3 DNA, CDR3 protein. The D gene is left open where the match is weak. Size is omitted from some rows. Given values are once, few, many or a class for expanded clones.

NA	TRBJ1-1	NA	TRBV10-3	TGTGCCATCAGTGACATGGAGCCCTCTGAAGCTTTCTTT	CAISDMEPSEAFF
NA	TRBJ1-5	NA	TRBV29-1	TGCAGCGTTGGAGGGAGGGGGAACAATCAGCCCCAGCATTTT	CSVGGRGNNQPQHF
NA	TRBJ1-2	NA	TRBV7-9	TGTGCCAGCAGCCCCTTAGAGGGCTACACCTTC	CASSPLEGYTF
NA	TRBJ2-1	TRBD2	TRBV9	TGTGCCAGCAGCGCCAGACTAGCGGATGAGCAGTTCTTC	CASSARLADEQFF
NA	TRBJ1-1	NA	TRBV30	TGTGCCTGGGCCCGCGGGGGCACTGAAGCTTTCTTT	CAWARGGTEAFF
once	TRBJ1-2	TRBD1	TRBV3-1/TRBV3-2	TGTGCCAGCAGCCGCCTGACAGGGGACTATGGCTACACCTTC	CASSRLTGDYGYTF
NA	TRBJ2-1	TRBD2	TRBV9	TGTGCCAGCAGCGCAAAGACTAGCGGGGACAATGAGCAGTTCTTC	CASSAKTSGDNEQFF
NA	TRBJ1-1	NA	TRBV5-6	TGTGCCAGCAGCTTTTTTCGATTGGGAGGGGGGAACACTGAAGCTTTCTTT	CASSFFRLGGGNTEAFF
NA	TRBJ1-1	NA	TRBV18	TGTGCCAGCTCACCAGGCCTGAACACTGAAGCTTTCTTT	CASSPGLNTEAFF
NA	TRBJ2-2	NA	TRBV28	TGTGCCAGCAGTTTATGGCCTCAGGGTAACACCGGGGAGCTGTTTTTT	CASSLWPQGNTGELFF
NA	TRBJ2-1	TRBD1	TRBV19	TGTGCCAGTAGTTTCCGGGACAGCCTTTACAATGAGCAGTTCTTC	CASSFRDSLYNEQFF
NA	TRBJ2-1	TRBD2	TRBV5-4	TGTGCCAGCAGCCCCCGGGGCCTAGCGGGAGGGCACAATGAGCAGTTCTTC	CASSPRGLAGGHNEQFF
few	TRBJ1-1	TRBD1	TRBV3-1/TRBV3-2	TGTGCCAGCAGCCAGACAGGGGTGACTGAAGCTTTCTTT	CASSQTGVTEAFF
NA	TRBJ1-2	TRBD1	TRBV24-1	TGTGCCACCAGTGATTCCCGGGACAGGGATACTGGCTACACCTTC	CATSDSRDRDTGYTF
NA	TRBJ1-6	NA	TRBV18	TGTGCCAGCTCACAGAATCCGGGACTCTTGAATTCACCCCTCCACTTT	CASSQNPGLLNSPLHF
NA	TRBJ2-5	TRBD2	TRBV9	TGTGCCAGCAGCGGGAGCGGGGCCGAAGAGACCCAGTACTTC	CASSGSGAEETQYF
NA	TRBJ2-2	TRBD2	TRBV27	TGTGCCAGCAGTGCACCGGGACTAGCGGGAGAAGGGTCGAACACCGGGGAGCTGTTTTTT	CASSAPGLAGEGSNTGELFF
NA	TRBJ1-1	NA	TRBV28	TGTGCCAGCAGCTACACTGAAGCTTTCTTT	CASSYTEAFF